Each of the 21 T cell receptor beta chains below was sequenced from the same sample in a study of cytomegalovirus exposure and HLA in healthy donors (dated 2017 in TCRdb). Libraries were prepared through the immunoSEQ multiplex PCR assay. The multiplex PCR relied on a mix of 60 forward primers for TCR Vbeta segments and 13 reverse primers for TCR Jbeta segments. TCRdb re-hosts the immuneACCESS table, in-frame sequences only. Its copies lack some clones; in the studies checked, an unresolved V gene accounts for under half of them, and the cause for the rest is not known. The sample yields about 230,000 clones; around 88% were counted once. Less than 1.2% of the sample lies in the top ten. Material: PBMCs. These receptors originate from a woman aged 18-35 years in good health and CMV-seronegative.

The chain couples TRBV7-2 to TRBJ2-7; 7 bases line up with TRBD2. This CDR3 contains 15 residues. Germline V gene sequence: CDR1 SGHTA, CDR2 FQGNSA. The ends lost 1 base at V and 3 bases at J; junction bases unmatched: 6. The CDR3 is CASSLGGGLDYEQYF. Written as DNA, the CDR3 is TGTGCCAGCAGCTTAGGCGGGGGATTGGACTACGAGCAGTACTTC.

CDR3 sequence (DNA): TGTGCCAGCAGTTACGGGCGCAACTATGGCTACACCTTC. It is translated as CASSYGRNYGYTF. The V call is TRBV6-5, the J call TRBJ1-2, with D unresolved. Germline V gene data show CDR1 as MNHEY and CDR2 as SVGAGI. This CDR3 comprises 13 residues. Trimming cost V 2 bases and J 2 bases, with 6 bases left between them.

The V and J genes are TRBV5-6 and TRBJ2-1; TRBD2 aligns across 15 bases. V lost 4 bases, J lost 5 bases, and 7 bases stayed unmatched. Germline loops: CDR1 SGHDT, CDR2 YYEEEE. The CDR3 extends over 17 amino acids. CDR3 amino acids: CASSAGTSGGRHNEQFF. The DNA for the CDR3 is TGTGCCAGCAGCGCCGGGACTAGCGGGGGGCGCCACAATGAGCAGTTCTTC.

V usage is TRBV29-1 and J usage is TRBJ1-2; D ambiguous. The V end lost 2 bases, the J end lost 2 bases, and 3 bases lay between the germline ends. This CDR3 has 11 residues. CDR1 SQVTM and CDR2 ANQGSEA come from the germline V gene. Here the CDR3 DNA reads TGCAGCGTTGAACAGAACTATGGCTACACCTTC. Translated: CSVEQNYGYTF.

This clone has just one count. V is TRBV9 and J is TRBJ2-1; 9 bases align to TRBD1. CDR3 size: 13 residues. Germline V gives CDR1 SGDLS, CDR2 YYNGEE. J gave up 8 bases and V 5 bases, and 5 bases lay outside the gene matches. In nucleotides, the CDR3 is TGTGCCAGCAGGGGACAGGGCGAGGATGAGCAGTTCTTC. It is translated as CASRGQGEDEQFF.

This clone was found once. The chain has TRBV6-5 and TRBJ2-5; D unclear. Germline V gene lookup returns CDR1 MNHEY and CDR2 SVGAGI. V gave up 0 bases and J gave up 1 base, with 6 bases separating them. The CDR3 has 14 residues. CDR3 sequence reads: CASSYSSGQETQYF. CDR3 coding DNA: TGTGCCAGCAGTTACTCGTCGGGCCAAGAGACCCAGTACTTC.

The rearrangement links TRBV5-1 to TRBJ2-3, with 9 bases fitting TRBD2. V was pared by 2 bases and J by 2 bases, with 18 bases of the junction left unmatched. The germline V gene has CDR1 SGHRS and CDR2 YFSETQ. The CDR3 has 20 amino acids. The CDR3 is CASSFSPQGTSSGDTDTQYF. Here the CDR3 DNA reads TGCGCCAGCAGCTTTAGCCCACAGGGTACTTCTAGCGGGGACACAGATACGCAGTATTTT.

The chain recombines TRBV7-8 with TRBJ2-5, with D maybe TRBD2 (7 bases). V was shortened by 1 base and J by 1 base, with 16 bases between the two germline ends. The germline V gene encodes CDR1 SGHVS and CDR2 FQNEAQ. The CDR3 sequence is 17 residues long. CDR3 sequence reads: CASSLGLGGPLQETQYF. CDR3 in DNA: TGTGCCAGCAGCTTAGGGCTCGGGGGGCCCCTCCAAGAGACCCAGTACTTC.

The gene calls are TRBV4-2 and TRBJ2-1; 16 nucleotides match TRBD2. The J segment lost 10 bases and the V segment lost 4 bases, leaving 16 bases of the junction unmatched. CDR1 is LGHNA and CDR2 is YNFKEQ in the germline V gene. The CDR3 is 19 residues long. The CDR3 loop reads CASSRSGTSGRAEGWEQFF. In nucleotides, the CDR3 is TGTGCCAGCAGCCGATCCGGGACTAGCGGGAGGGCGGAGGGTTGGGAGCAGTTCTTC.

The chain is built from TRBV7-9 and TRBJ2-1, with 8 bases that match TRBD1. V lost 2 bases, J lost 6 bases, and 6 bases stayed unmatched. The CDR3 sequence is 15 residues long. The germline V gene has CDR1 SEHNR and CDR2 FQNEAQ (reference sequence). The CDR3 DNA sequence: TGTGCCAGCAGCTTATTACAGGGGGTCGGCAATGAGCAGTTCTTC. Amino acid sequence: CASSLLQGVGNEQFF. Together with reference TRBV7-9 and TRBJ2-1, the CDR3 gives the full variable domain: DTGVSQNPRHKITKRGQNVTFRCDPISEHNRLYWYRQTLGQGPEFLTYFQNEAQLEKSRLLSDRFSAERPKGSFSTLEIQRTEQGDSAMYLCASSLLQGVGNEQFFGPGTRLTVL.

This chain links TRBV7-2 with TRBJ2-7; D gene ambiguous. V was trimmed by 5 bases and J by 4 bases, leaving 18 bases between them. The CDR3 contains 15 residues. Per germline, CDR1 SGHTA and CDR2 FQGNSA. The DNA of the CDR3 is TGTGCCAGCAGCGTAGGACCCTCGGCGGTTTACGAGCAGTACTTC. Its translation is CASSVGPSAVYEQYF.

The chain joins TRBV10-3 to TRBJ2-7, with TRBD1 matching 9 bases. The CDR3 runs to 16 residues. Trimming at V came to 0 bases and at J to 2 bases, leaving 5 bases not matched to a gene. Looked up from germline, CDR1 is ENHRY and CDR2 is SYGVKD. The CDR3 nucleotides are TGTGCCATCAGTGAGTCGAGGACAGGGGTGACCTACGAGCAGTACTTC. Translating gives CAISESRTGVTYEQYF.

The gene calls are TRBV7-9 and TRBJ2-3, with 7 bases matching TRBD2. In germline, CDR1 is SEHNR, CDR2 FQNEAQ (reference sequence). V was clipped by 0 bases and J by 2 bases; unmatched bases: 8. The CDR3 is 17 amino acids. The CDR3 protein is CASSLAGLAEYTDTQYF. The CDR3 bases are TGTGCCAGCAGCTTAGCGGGCCTAGCGGAGTACACAGATACGCAGTATTTT. The full variable domain, completed using reference TRBV7-9 and TRBJ2-3, is DTGVSQNPRHKITKRGQNVTFRCDPISEHNRLYWYRQTLGQGPEFLTYFQNEAQLEKSRLLSDRFSAERPKGSFSTLEIQRTEQGDSAMYLCASSLAGLAEYTDTQYFGPGTRLTVL.

In this sample, this clone turned up a few times. The rearrangement links TRBV15 to TRBJ2-6, with 7 bases fitting TRBD1. Germline V gene lookup returns CDR1 LNHNV and CDR2 YYDKDF (reference sequence). This CDR3 is built from 19 residues. Trimming took 0 bases from V and 2 from J; bases not matched to a gene: 10. CDR3 region: CATSRDERQGLAGANVLTF. The CDR3 DNA follows: TGTGCCACCAGCAGAGATGAACGACAGGGTCTTGCTGGGGCCAACGTCCTGACTTTC.

The chain has TRBV11-3 and TRBJ1-4; D unresolved. The germline V gene has CDR1 SGHNT and CDR2 YENEEA. The CDR3 spans 17 residues. The V and J ends lost 3 bases and 0 bases respectively, with 14 bases between them. This chain's CDR3 is CASSFSGPSATNEKLFF. The DNA of the CDR3 is TGTGCCAGCAGCTTTTCGGGTCCCTCTGCAACTAATGAAAAACTGTTTTTT.

This chain joins TRBV10-3 and TRBJ2-5; TRBD1 matches at 9 bases. The V gene end was trimmed by 6 bases and the J gene end by 5 bases; junction bases not matched to a gene: 4. CDR1 and CDR2 from the germline V gene are ENHRY and SYGVKD. The CDR3 runs 13 residues. The CDR3 DNA reads as TGTGCCATCAGGGGACAGGGCTGGGAGACCCAGTACTTC. It encodes CAIRGQGWETQYF.

V is TRBV2 and J is TRBJ1-2; D call uncertain. The CDR3 totals 14 residues. Trimming shortened V by 6 bases and J by 4 bases, and 15 bases separated the two germline ends. Germline V gene data show CDR1 as SNHLY and CDR2 as FYNNEI. CDR3 in amino acids: CASSFSQEFYGYTF. In nucleotides, the CDR3 is TGTGCCAGCAGCTTCTCGCAGGAATTCTATGGCTACACCTTC.

V usage is TRBV25-1 and J usage is TRBJ1-2; weak D call: TRBD1 (5 bases). Germline loops: CDR1 MGHDK, CDR2 SYGVNS. This CDR3 comprises 15 residues. The V gene lost 4 bases and the J gene lost 2 bases, with 14 bases spanning the gap. The CDR3 region is CASSGETKGNYGYTF. CDR3 nucleotides: TGTGCCAGCAGTGGGGAAACAAAGGGGAACTATGGCTACACCTTC.

This chain joins TRBV7-6 and TRBJ1-6; 9 bases align to TRBD1. The CDR3 sequence is 14 residues long. CDR1 and CDR2 from the germline V gene are SGHVS and FNYEAQ. Trimming took 3 bases from V and 7 from J; bases not matched to a gene: 1. The DNA of the CDR3 is TGTGCCAGCAGCTTGGGGACAGGGAATTCACCCCTCCACTTT. Amino acids: CASSLGTGNSPLHF.

V and J are TRBV9 and TRBJ2-2, with TRBD2 matching 10 bases. The CDR3 totals 15 residues. V trimming: 3 bases; J trimming: 8 bases; junction bases outside the gene matches: 7. Germline V gene lookup returns CDR1 SGDLS and CDR2 YYNGEE. The CDR3: CASSAQRGGAGELFF. The CDR3, as DNA: TGTGCCAGCAGCGCTCAGCGGGGGGGGGCTGGGGAGCTGTTTTTT.

The chain links TRBV6-1 to TRBJ1-1; maybe TRBD1 (6 bases). Germline CDR1 and CDR2: MNHNS and SASEGT. The CDR3 is 16 residues long. Between the trimmed V and J ends, which lost 4 bases and 3 bases, there was a span of 18 bases. CDR3 amino acids: CASSGVTTGLDTEAFF. CDR3 in DNA: TGTGCCAGCAGTGGAGTAACTACAGGGCTGGACACTGAAGCTTTCTTT.